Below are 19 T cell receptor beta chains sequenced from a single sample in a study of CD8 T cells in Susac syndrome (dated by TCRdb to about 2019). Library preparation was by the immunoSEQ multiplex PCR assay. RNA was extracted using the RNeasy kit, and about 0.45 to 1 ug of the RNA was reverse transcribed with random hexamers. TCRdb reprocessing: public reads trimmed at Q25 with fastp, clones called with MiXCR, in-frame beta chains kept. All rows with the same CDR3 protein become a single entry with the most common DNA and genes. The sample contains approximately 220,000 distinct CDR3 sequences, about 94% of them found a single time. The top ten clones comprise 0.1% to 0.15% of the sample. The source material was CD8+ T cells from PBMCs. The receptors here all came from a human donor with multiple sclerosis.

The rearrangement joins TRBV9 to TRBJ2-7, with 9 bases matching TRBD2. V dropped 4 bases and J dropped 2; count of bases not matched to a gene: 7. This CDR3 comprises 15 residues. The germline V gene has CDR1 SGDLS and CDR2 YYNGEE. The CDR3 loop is CASSSGAGGTYEQYF. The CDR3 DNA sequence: TGTGCCAGCAGCTCGGGGGCGGGAGGGACCTACGAGCAGTACTTC.

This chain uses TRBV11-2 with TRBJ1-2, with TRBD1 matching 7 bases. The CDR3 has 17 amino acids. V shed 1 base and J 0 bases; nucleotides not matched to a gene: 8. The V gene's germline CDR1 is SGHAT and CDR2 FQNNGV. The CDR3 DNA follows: TGTGCCAGCAGCTTAGTAGGGGACAGAAGTACTAACTATGGCTACACCTTC. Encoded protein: CASSLVGDRSTNYGYTF.

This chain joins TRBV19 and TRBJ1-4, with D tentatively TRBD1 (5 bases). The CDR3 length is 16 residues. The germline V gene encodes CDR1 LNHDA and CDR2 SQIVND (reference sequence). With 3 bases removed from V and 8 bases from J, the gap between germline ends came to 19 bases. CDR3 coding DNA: TGTGCCAGTAGTATTACTAACTGGGGCGGAGGGGAAAAACTGTTTTTT. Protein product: CASSITNWGGGEKLFF.

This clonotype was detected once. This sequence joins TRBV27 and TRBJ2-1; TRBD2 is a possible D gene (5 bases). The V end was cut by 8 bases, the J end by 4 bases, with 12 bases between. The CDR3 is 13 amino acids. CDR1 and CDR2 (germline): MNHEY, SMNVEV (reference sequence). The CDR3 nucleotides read TGTGCCAGCGGTAGCGTGTTGTACAATGAGCAGTTCTTC. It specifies CASGSVLYNEQFF.

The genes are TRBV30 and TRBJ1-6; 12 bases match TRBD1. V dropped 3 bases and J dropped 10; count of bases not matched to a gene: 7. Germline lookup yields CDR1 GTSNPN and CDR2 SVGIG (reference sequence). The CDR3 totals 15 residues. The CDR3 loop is CAWSGTGGSGSPLHF. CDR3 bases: TGTGCCTGGAGCGGGACAGGGGGCTCTGGGTCACCCCTCCACTTT. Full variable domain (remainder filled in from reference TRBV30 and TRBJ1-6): SQTIHQWPATLVQPVGSPLSLECTVEGTSNPNLYWYRQAAGRGLQLLFYSVGIGQISSEVPQNLSASRPQDRQFILSSKKLLLSDSGFYLCAWSGTGGSGSPLHFGNGTRLTVT.

The CDR3, as DNA: TGTGCCAGCAGCTTCTCAATGGGGATTTCTGAAGCTTTCTTT. This translates into CASSFSMGISEAFF. The genes are TRBV7-9 and TRBJ1-1; no clear D gene. In germline, CDR1 is SEHNR, CDR2 FQNEAQ (reference sequence). This CDR3 comprises 14 residues. V lost 3 bases and J 6 bases, leaving 14 bases between the germline ends.

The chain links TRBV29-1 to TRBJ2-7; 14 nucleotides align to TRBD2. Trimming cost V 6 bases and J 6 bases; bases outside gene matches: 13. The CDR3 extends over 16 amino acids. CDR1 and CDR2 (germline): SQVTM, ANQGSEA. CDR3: CSVATTSGRAIAEQYF. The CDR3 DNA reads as TGCAGCGTCGCAACGACTAGCGGGAGGGCCATCGCCGAGCAGTACTTC.

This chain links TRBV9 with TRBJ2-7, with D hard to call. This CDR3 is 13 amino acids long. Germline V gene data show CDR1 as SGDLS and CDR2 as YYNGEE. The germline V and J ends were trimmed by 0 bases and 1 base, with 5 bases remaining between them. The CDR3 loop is CASSVADSYEQYF. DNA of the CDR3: TGTGCCAGCAGCGTAGCGGATTCCTACGAGCAGTACTTC.

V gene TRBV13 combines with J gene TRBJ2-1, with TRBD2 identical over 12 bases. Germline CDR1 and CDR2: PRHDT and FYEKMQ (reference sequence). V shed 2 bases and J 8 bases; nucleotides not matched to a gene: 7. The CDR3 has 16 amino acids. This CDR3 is CASSLSASGGAHEQFF. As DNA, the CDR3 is TGTGCCAGCAGCTTATCAGCTAGCGGGGGGGCCCATGAGCAGTTCTTC.

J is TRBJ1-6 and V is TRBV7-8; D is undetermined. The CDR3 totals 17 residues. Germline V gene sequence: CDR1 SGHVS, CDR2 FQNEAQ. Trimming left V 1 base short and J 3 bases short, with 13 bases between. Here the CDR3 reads CASSLEIPGYYNSPLHF. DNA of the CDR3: TGTGCCAGCAGCTTAGAGATCCCGGGGTACTATAATTCACCCCTCCACTTT.

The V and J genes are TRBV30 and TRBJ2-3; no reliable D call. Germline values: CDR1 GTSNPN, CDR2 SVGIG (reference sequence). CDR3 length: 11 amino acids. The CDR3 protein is CALRSAHDSYF. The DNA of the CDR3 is TGTGCATTGCGTTCGGCCCATGATTCGTATTTT.

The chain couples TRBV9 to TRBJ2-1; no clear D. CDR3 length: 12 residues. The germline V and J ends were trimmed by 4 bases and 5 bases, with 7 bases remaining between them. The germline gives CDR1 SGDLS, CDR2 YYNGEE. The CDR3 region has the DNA TGTGCCAGCAGCCCCCCAAACAATGAGCAGTTCTTC. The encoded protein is CASSPPNNEQFF.

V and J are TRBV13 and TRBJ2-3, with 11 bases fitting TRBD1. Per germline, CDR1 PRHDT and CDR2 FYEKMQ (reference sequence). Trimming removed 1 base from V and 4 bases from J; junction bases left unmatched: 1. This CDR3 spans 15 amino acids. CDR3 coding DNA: TGTGCCAGCAGCTTAGAGGGACAGGGGGCAGATACGCAGTATTTT. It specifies CASSLEGQGADTQYF.

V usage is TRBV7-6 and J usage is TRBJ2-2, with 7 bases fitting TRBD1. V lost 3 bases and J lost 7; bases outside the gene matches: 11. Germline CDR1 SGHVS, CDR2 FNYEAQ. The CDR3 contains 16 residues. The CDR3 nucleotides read TGTGCCAGCAGCTTTGAGGGACAGTCAAGGATCGGGGAGCTGTTTTTT. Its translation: CASSFEGQSRIGELFF.

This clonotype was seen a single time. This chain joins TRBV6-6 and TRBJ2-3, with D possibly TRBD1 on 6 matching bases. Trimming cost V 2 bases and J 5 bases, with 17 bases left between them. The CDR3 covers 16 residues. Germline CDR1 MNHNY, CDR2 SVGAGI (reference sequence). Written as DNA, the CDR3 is TGTGCCAGCAGTTACGAACCTCAGGGGCCAGGAGATACGCAGTATTTT. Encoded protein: CASSYEPQGPGDTQYF.

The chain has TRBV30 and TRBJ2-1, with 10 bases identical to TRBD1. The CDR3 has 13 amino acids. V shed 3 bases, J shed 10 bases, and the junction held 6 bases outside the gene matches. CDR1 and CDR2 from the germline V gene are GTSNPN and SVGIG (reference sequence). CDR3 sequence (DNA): TGTGCCTGGAGGGACAGGGGGTACAGAGAGCAGTTCTTC. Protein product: CAWRDRGYREQFF. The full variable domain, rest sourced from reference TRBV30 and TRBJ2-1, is SQTIHQWPATLVQPVGSPLSLECTVEGTSNPNLYWYRQAAGRGLQLLFYSVGIGQISSEVPQNLSASRPQDRQFILSSKKLLLSDSGFYLCAWRDRGYREQFFGPGTRLTVL.

This CDR3 reads CASRPTSGRIYEQYF. The CDR3 DNA follows: TGTGCCAGCAGGCCTACTAGCGGGAGAATCTACGAGCAGTACTTC. The V and J genes are TRBV6-5 and TRBJ2-7; 11 bases line up with TRBD2. With 6 bases clipped from V and 3 bases from J, the junction kept 7 bases outside the gene matches. The germline V gene has CDR1 MNHEY and CDR2 SVGAGI. CDR3 length: 15 residues.

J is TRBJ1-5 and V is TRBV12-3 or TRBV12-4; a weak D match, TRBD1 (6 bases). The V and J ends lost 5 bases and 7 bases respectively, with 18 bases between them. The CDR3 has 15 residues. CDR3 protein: CASSAYSGGRQPQHF. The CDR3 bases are TGTGCCAGCAGTGCTTATTCGGGGGGCCGGCAGCCCCAGCATTTT.

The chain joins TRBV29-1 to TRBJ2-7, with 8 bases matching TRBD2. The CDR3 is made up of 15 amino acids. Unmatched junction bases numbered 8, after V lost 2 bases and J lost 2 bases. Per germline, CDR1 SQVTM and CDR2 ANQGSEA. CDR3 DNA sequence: TGCAGCGTTGAATCCCCAGCGGGAGATCCCTACGAGCAGTACTTC. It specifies CSVESPAGDPYEQYF.